This record covers a single T cell receptor beta chain. The data are from a study of early T cells in non-severe SARS-CoV-2 infection. In TCRdb, the 5' RACE reads were re-called with MiXCR into one record per CDR3 protein. This sample has tens of thousands of distinct CDR3 sequences; around 13% occur once, and the top ten carry roughly 4.2%. The clonotype comes from an adult who was a healthcare worker with PCR-confirmed SARS-CoV-2 infection or an uninfected control (not recorded which). The specimen sequenced was whole blood.

This CDR3 reads CASSLDPNEKLFF. The CDR3 DNA is TGTGCCAGCAGCCTCGACCCGAATGAAAAACTGTTTTTT. The rearrangement joins TRBV7-2 to TRBJ1-4; D gene ambiguous. CDR3 length: 13 residues. CDR1 and CDR2 (germline): SGHTA, FQGNSA. The V end was cut by 5 bases, the J end by 5 bases, with 9 bases between.